These T cell receptor beta chains were read from a single sample in a study of shared clonotypes between healthy human individuals. Only in-frame clones appear in the TCRdb table, and some are missing; sequencing was by immunoSEQ multiplex PCR. The sample contains around 2.3 million clones, roughly 95% of which appear only once. What was sequenced was naive CD4+ T cells sorted from blood. The receptors stem from a man between 18 and 29 years old in good health. CDR3s include the opening cysteine and the closing phenylalanine or tryptophan. The D gene is left open where the match is weak. Clone size is stated in some rows and not others, as once, few, many or a class when expanded.

clone_size: .; cdr3_length: 13; j_call: TRBJ1-2; d_call: .; v_call: TRBV6-1; cdr3_nt: TGTGCCAGCAGCTGGGGAAGGGGTCATGGCTACACCTTC; cdr3_aa: CASSWGRGHGYTF
clone_size: .; cdr3_length: 14; j_call: TRBJ1-2; d_call: TRBD1; v_call: TRBV30; cdr3_nt: TGTGCCTGGAGTCCCGGACAGGGAGCCTATGGCTACACCTTC; cdr3_aa: CAWSPGQGAYGYTF
clone_size: .; cdr3_length: 14; j_call: TRBJ2-7; d_call: .; v_call: TRBV7-2; cdr3_nt: TGTGCCAGCAGCTCGCTCAAAAGTTCCTACGAGCAGTACTTC; cdr3_aa: CASSSLKSSYEQYF
clone_size: .; cdr3_length: 12; j_call: TRBJ1-2; d_call: .; v_call: TRBV18; cdr3_nt: TGTGCCAGCTCACCGAAGGGGGAAGGCTACACCTTC; cdr3_aa: CASSPKGEGYTF
clone_size: .; cdr3_length: 13; j_call: TRBJ1-2; d_call: .; v_call: TRBV10-3; cdr3_nt: TGTGCCATCAGTGAGTCGGGGCCGCAGGGCTACACCTTC; cdr3_aa: CAISESGPQGYTF
clone_size: once; cdr3_length: 13; j_call: TRBJ1-1; d_call: TRBD1; v_call: TRBV14; cdr3_nt: TGTGCCAGCAGCCTTCGACAGGGGACTGAAGCTTTCTTT; cdr3_aa: CASSLRQGTEAFF
clone_size: .; cdr3_length: 17; j_call: TRBJ1-1; d_call: .; v_call: TRBV28; cdr3_nt: TGTGCCAGCAGCCTTGGGGGGCAGGGGCTAATGAACACTGAAGCTTTCTTT; cdr3_aa: CASSLGGQGLMNTEAFF
clone_size: .; cdr3_length: 14; j_call: TRBJ2-1; d_call: .; v_call: TRBV5-1; cdr3_nt: TGCGCCAGCAGCTTGAGCGTAGGGGTGGGCGAGCAGTTCTTC; cdr3_aa: CASSLSVGVGEQFF
clone_size: .; cdr3_length: 17; j_call: TRBJ1-6; d_call: TRBD1; v_call: TRBV2; cdr3_nt: TGTGCCAGCGGGGAAAGGACAGGAGCCTCCTATAATTCACCCCTCCACTTT; cdr3_aa: CASGERTGASYNSPLHF
clone_size: .; cdr3_length: 15; j_call: TRBJ2-5; d_call: .; v_call: TRBV10-3; cdr3_nt: TGTGCCATCAGTGATGCAAGGGCGGTCGCAGAGACCCAGTACTTC; cdr3_aa: CAISDARAVAETQYF
clone_size: .; cdr3_length: 13; j_call: TRBJ2-3; d_call: .; v_call: TRBV7-2; cdr3_nt: TGTGCCAGCACCTTACAAAGGACAGATACGCAGTATTTT; cdr3_aa: CASTLQRTDTQYF
clone_size: once; cdr3_length: 15; j_call: TRBJ2-7; d_call: .; v_call: TRBV2; cdr3_nt: TGTGCCAGCACGGCCCAGAGGGGTATCTCCTACGAGCAGTACTTC; cdr3_aa: CASTAQRGISYEQYF
clone_size: few; cdr3_length: 15; j_call: TRBJ2-5; d_call: TRBD2; v_call: TRBV10-3; cdr3_nt: TGTGCCATCAGTGATTCTGAGCGGGAGAGAGAGACCCAGTACTTC; cdr3_aa: CAISDSERERETQYF
clone_size: .; cdr3_length: 16; j_call: TRBJ2-7; d_call: TRBD2; v_call: TRBV6-5; cdr3_nt: TGTGCCAGCAGTTACCGGAGCGGGGGGGGATCCTACGAGCAGTACTTC; cdr3_aa: CASSYRSGGGSYEQYF
clone_size: .; cdr3_length: 14; j_call: TRBJ2-7; d_call: TRBD1; v_call: TRBV10-2; cdr3_nt: TGCGCCAGCACCGAGACAGGGAGCCGGGGCGAGCAGTACTTC; cdr3_aa: CASTETGSRGEQYF
clone_size: .; cdr3_length: 15; j_call: TRBJ1-6; d_call: .; v_call: TRBV15; cdr3_nt: TGTGCCACCAGCAGAGATGCCAGGGTCGACGTGGCCCTCCACTTT; cdr3_aa: CATSRDARVDVALHF
clone_size: .; cdr3_length: 15; j_call: TRBJ2-2; d_call: .; v_call: TRBV4-1; cdr3_nt: TGCGCCAGCAGCCAAGTGGGCAGTTACACCGGGGAGCTGTTTTTT; cdr3_aa: CASSQVGSYTGELFF
clone_size: .; cdr3_length: 15; j_call: TRBJ2-7; d_call: .; v_call: TRBV6-1; cdr3_nt: TGTGCCAGCAGTAATGGTTTAGGGTCGATCTACGAGCAGTACTTC; cdr3_aa: CASSNGLGSIYEQYF
clone_size: .; cdr3_length: 13; j_call: TRBJ1-1; d_call: .; v_call: TRBV7-6; cdr3_nt: TGTGCCAGCACCCTTCACACGAACACTGAAGCTTTCTTT; cdr3_aa: CASTLHTNTEAFF
clone_size: .; cdr3_length: 12; j_call: TRBJ2-1; d_call: TRBD2; v_call: TRBV30; cdr3_nt: TGTGCCTGGGGCGCCCCGGGGGGTGAGCAGTTCTTC; cdr3_aa: CAWGAPGGEQFF
clone_size: .; cdr3_length: 13; j_call: TRBJ2-7; d_call: .; v_call: TRBV18; cdr3_nt: TGTGCCAGCTCACCGTCGACCCTCGGGGAGCAGTACTTC; cdr3_aa: CASSPSTLGEQYF
clone_size: once; cdr3_length: 13; j_call: TRBJ1-1; d_call: TRBD1; v_call: TRBV6-1; cdr3_nt: TGTGCCAGCATTCAGGGGGCAAACACTGAAGCTTTCTTT; cdr3_aa: CASIQGANTEAFF
clone_size: .; cdr3_length: 22; j_call: TRBJ1-1; d_call: .; v_call: TRBV28; cdr3_nt: TGTGCCAGCAGTTTGGCCATCTACGGGGGGCTTATCCCTCCAGACGGGAACACTGAAGCTTTCTTT; cdr3_aa: CASSLAIYGGLIPPDGNTEAFF
clone_size: few; cdr3_length: 12; j_call: TRBJ2-7; d_call: .; v_call: TRBV7-2; cdr3_nt: TGTGCCAGCAGCCCGCGAAACTACGAGCAGTACTTC; cdr3_aa: CASSPRNYEQYF
clone_size: .; cdr3_length: 13; j_call: TRBJ1-1; d_call: .; v_call: TRBV5-1; cdr3_nt: TGCGCCAGCAGCTTACTGGAGAACACTGAAGCTTTCTTT; cdr3_aa: CASSLLENTEAFF
clone_size: .; cdr3_length: 16; j_call: TRBJ1-5; d_call: TRBD1; v_call: TRBV5-4; cdr3_nt: TGTGCCATCCTACCTCCCGGGACAGGTTACAATCAGCCCCAGCATTTT; cdr3_aa: CAILPPGTGYNQPQHF
clone_size: .; cdr3_length: 14; j_call: TRBJ1-5; d_call: .; v_call: TRBV9; cdr3_nt: TGTGCCAGCAGCCAAGAAGGGAGAAATCAGCCCCAGCATTTT; cdr3_aa: CASSQEGRNQPQHF
clone_size: .; cdr3_length: 15; j_call: TRBJ2-2; d_call: .; v_call: TRBV5-1; cdr3_nt: TGCGCCAGCAGCTGGGACAGTCGGGGGACCGGGGAGCTGTTTTTT; cdr3_aa: CASSWDSRGTGELFF
clone_size: .; cdr3_length: 14; j_call: TRBJ2-7; d_call: .; v_call: TRBV4-1; cdr3_nt: TGCGCCAGCAGCTACGGTATGCTTATGTACGAGCAGTACTTC; cdr3_aa: CASSYGMLMYEQYF
clone_size: .; cdr3_length: 15; j_call: TRBJ1-2; d_call: TRBD1; v_call: TRBV6-1; cdr3_nt: TGTGCCAGCAGACTGGACAGGGGGCGGAACTATGGCTACACCTTC; cdr3_aa: CASRLDRGRNYGYTF
clone_size: .; cdr3_length: 13; j_call: TRBJ1-1; d_call: .; v_call: TRBV6-5; cdr3_nt: TGTGCCAGCAGTTACCGTGGGGGAGCCGAAGCTTTCTTT; cdr3_aa: CASSYRGGAEAFF
clone_size: .; cdr3_length: 15; j_call: TRBJ2-2; d_call: .; v_call: TRBV11-1; cdr3_nt: TGTGCCAGCAGCTTAGACAGGGCTAGCACCGGGGAGCTGTTTTTT; cdr3_aa: CASSLDRASTGELFF
clone_size: .; cdr3_length: 15; j_call: TRBJ1-5; d_call: .; v_call: TRBV9; cdr3_nt: TGTGCCAGCAGCGTAGGAGGAGGGGGCAATCAGCCCCAGCATTTT; cdr3_aa: CASSVGGGGNQPQHF
clone_size: .; cdr3_length: 15; j_call: TRBJ2-3; d_call: .; v_call: TRBV18; cdr3_nt: TGTGCCAGCTCACCACTCTTGGGGGGCACAGATACGCAGTATTTT; cdr3_aa: CASSPLLGGTDTQYF
clone_size: once; cdr3_length: 14; j_call: TRBJ1-3; d_call: .; v_call: TRBV6-1; cdr3_nt: TGTGCCAGTCAATTTACCAGCTCTGGAAACACCATATATTTT; cdr3_aa: CASQFTSSGNTIYF
clone_size: .; cdr3_length: 15; j_call: TRBJ1-2; d_call: .; v_call: TRBV6-1; cdr3_nt: TGTGCCAGCCGAAAAGTCGTCGGGGGCGCCTATGGCTACACCTTC; cdr3_aa: CASRKVVGGAYGYTF
clone_size: .; cdr3_length: 15; j_call: TRBJ2-3; d_call: .; v_call: TRBV2; cdr3_nt: TGTGCCAGCAGGGCTGAGGGGGGGCCTTCTCATACGCAGTATTTT; cdr3_aa: CASRAEGGPSHTQYF
clone_size: .; cdr3_length: 12; j_call: TRBJ1-1; d_call: .; v_call: TRBV7-2; cdr3_nt: TGTGCCAGCAGCCTCCACCGACAGAAAGCTTTCTTT; cdr3_aa: CASSLHRQKAFF